What follows are 13 T cell receptor beta chains derived from one specimen sequenced in a study of graft-versus-host responses after intestinal transplantation. Here immunoSEQ multiplex PCR was the method, and the copy in TCRdb shows in-frame clones only, minus some. The sample contains several thousand clones, roughly four fifths of which appear only once. Graft material was processed, releasing intraepithelial and lamina propria lymphocytes. Specimen: ileum tissue, collected approximately 230 days after intestinal transplant. Every receptor here comes from a human patient who received an intestinal transplant, so some T cells may come from the graft donor.

The chain employs TRBV7-2 and TRBJ2-5; D is unresolved. Germline CDR1 reads SGHTA; CDR2 reads FQGNSA. The CDR3 is 12 residues long. Trimming shortened V by 5 bases and J by 7 bases, and 11 bases separated the two germline ends. CDR3 coding DNA: TGTGCCAGCAGCCCGAGCCTTGGGACCCAGTACTTC. It yields the protein CASSPSLGTQYF. Supplemented by reference TRBV7-2 and TRBJ2-5, the full variable domain reads GAGVSQSPSNKVTEKGKDVELRCDPISGHTALYWYRQSLGQGLEFLIYFQGNSAPDKSGLPSDRFSAERTGGSVSTLTIQRTQQEDSAVYLCASSPSLGTQYFGPGTRLLVL.

This clone has a single count. V and J are TRBV28 and TRBJ1-2, with a weak D call TRBD1 (6 bases). Trimming took 5 bases from V and 5 from J, leaving 9 bases between them. CDR1 is MDHEN, CDR2 SYDVKM, per germline. The CDR3 totals 12 residues. CDR3 protein: CASSGTKYGYTF. CDR3 DNA: TGTGCCAGCAGTGGGACAAAATATGGCTACACCTTC.

The chain recombines TRBV12-2 with TRBJ2-5; TRBD2 is taken as the D call from the table, unchecked against the DNA. TRBV12-2 is recorded as a pseudogene. This CDR3 region has 14 residues. CDR3 sequence reads: CASRRSGREETQYF. In nucleotides, the CDR3 is TGTGCAAGTCGCAGGAGCGGGAGGGAGGAGACCCAGTACTTC.

V is TRBV29-1 and J is TRBJ2-3; the D gene is possibly TRBD1 (5 bases). CDR3 length equals 12 residues. The V end was cut by 0 bases, the J end by 6 bases, with 7 bases between. Germline-derived CDR1 and CDR2 are SQVTM and ANQGSEA. This CDR3 is CSVEEGADTQYF. The CDR3 DNA reads as TGCAGCGTTGAAGAAGGGGCTGATACGCAGTATTTT.

The V gene is TRBV6-6, the J gene TRBJ1-5; 7 nucleotides agree with TRBD1. J was trimmed by 4 bases and V by 5 bases; bases with no gene match: 5. Per germline, CDR1 MNHNY and CDR2 SVGAGI (reference sequence). This CDR3 has 14 amino acids. In nucleotides, the CDR3 is TGTGCCAGCAGTCCAGGGACAGATAATCAGCCCCAGCATTTT. It encodes CASSPGTDNQPQHF.

J is TRBJ2-1 and V is TRBV4-1; possible D gene TRBD2, 6 bases. CDR1 MGHRA and CDR2 YSYEKL come from the germline V gene. The ends were cut back, 3 bases at V and 7 bases at J, with 19 bases in the middle. The CDR3 covers 16 residues. CDR3 DNA sequence: TGCGCCAGCAGCCACTCTGCGACGGGAGTTCTGAATGAGCAGTTCTTC. As protein: CASSHSATGVLNEQFF.

In nucleotides, the CDR3 is TGTGCCAGCAGCTTAGCGTTTCCGACTCAGGGGAGTAACTTGAACACTGAAGCTTTCTTT. This codes for CASSLAFPTQGSNLNTEAFF. The chain links TRBV7-6 to TRBJ1-1; possible D gene TRBD1, 6 bases. CDR1 and CDR2 from the germline V gene are SGHVS and FNYEAQ. Trimming removed 0 bases from V and 0 bases from J, with 23 bases in between. CDR3 length: 20 residues.

The genes are TRBV14 and TRBJ2-1, with TRBD2 as a possible D gene (5 bases). The germline gives CDR1 SGHDN, CDR2 FVKESK. The CDR3 spans 14 residues. V was clipped by 3 bases and J by 3 bases, with 9 bases between them. CDR3 nucleotide sequence: TGTGCCAGCAGCCAGCTAACTAGCTACAATGAGCAGTTCTTC. Encoded protein: CASSQLTSYNEQFF. Drawing the rest from reference TRBV14 and TRBJ2-1, the complete variable domain is EAGVTQFPSHSVIEKGQTVTLRCDPISGHDNLYWYRRVMGKEIKFLLHFVKESKQDESGMPNNRFLAERTGGTYSTLKVQPAELEDSGVYFCASSQLTSYNEQFFGPGTRLTVL.

This chain connects TRBV6-1 to TRBJ2-7, with D perhaps TRBD1 (6 bases). The CDR3 is made up of 13 amino acids. V lost 5 bases, J lost 2 bases, and 10 bases lay in between. Germline V gene lookup returns CDR1 MNHNS and CDR2 SASEGT. The CDR3 DNA follows: TGTGCCAGCAGTTGGGACAAAACCTACGAGCAGTACTTC. As protein: CASSWDKTYEQYF.

The chain employs TRBV7-3 and TRBJ2-1; 8 nucleotides match TRBD1. Trimming removed 0 bases from V and 1 base from J; junction bases left unmatched: 23. Germline V gives CDR1 SGHTA, CDR2 FQGTGA. This CDR3 has 23 residues. The CDR3, as DNA: TGTGCCAGCAGCTTAACGAAAGGAGGACAGGGCCACGCTTCGGTACTATCCTACAATGAGCAGTTCTTC. It codes for CASSLTKGGQGHASVLSYNEQFF.

By share, this clone ranks as medium-sized. The chain combines TRBV7-9 with TRBJ1-4; the D gene is possibly TRBD1 (5 bases). The ends were cut back, 4 bases at V and 8 bases at J, with 11 bases in the middle. Looked up from germline, CDR1 is SEHNR and CDR2 is FQNEAQ (reference sequence). CDR3 length: 13 residues. This CDR3 reads CASSSRGQEKLFF. The CDR3 DNA follows: TGTGCCAGCAGCTCAAGGGGCCAGGAAAAACTGTTTTTT.

The V and J genes are TRBV11-3 and TRBJ1-4; the match to TRBD1 covers 7 bases. Germline V lookup: CDR1 SGHNT, CDR2 YENEEA. V lost 5 bases and J lost 4; bases outside the gene matches: 4. This CDR3 is built from 14 residues. CDR3 region: CASSPGQVNEKLFF. The CDR3 DNA reads TGTGCCAGCAGCCCCGGACAGGTTAATGAAAAACTGTTTTTT.

The J gene is TRBJ2-3, the V gene TRBV6-1, with TRBD2 identical over 11 bases. Trimming removed 5 bases from V and 3 bases from J; junction bases left unmatched: 4. Looked up from germline, CDR1 is MNHNS and CDR2 is SASEGT. This CDR3 has 15 amino acids. This chain's CDR3 is CASSTASGGTDTQYF. For the CDR3, the DNA is TGTGCCAGCAGTACAGCTAGCGGGGGGACAGATACGCAGTATTTT.